The 3 T cell receptor beta chains reported below all come from one sample, sequenced in a study of Ad26.COV2.S vaccination and SARS-CoV-2 variants. Treatment described: around 19 received Ad26.COV2.S at low or high dose, single or two shots; roughly five received placebo; per-sample allocation not given. Sampling happened 63 days after the first vaccine or placebo injection. Produced via immunoSEQ multiplex PCR; TCRdb's table is partial and in-frame only. The sample shows about 250,000 clones, about 83% of them seen only once. The sequenced sample was peripheral blood, obtained in a trial of Ad26.COV2.S vaccine versus placebo. These receptors were collected from a person between 18 and 65 years old who received the Ad26.COV2.S COVID-19 vaccine or a placebo.

The gene calls are TRBV3-1 (or the pseudogene TRBV3-2) and TRBJ2-3; 9 nucleotides agree with TRBD2. Per the germline V gene, CDR1 is LGHDT and CDR2 is YNNKEL (reference sequence). The CDR3 sequence is 17 residues long. The J segment lost 5 bases and the V segment lost 1 base, leaving 10 bases of the junction unmatched. CDR3 region: CASSQGTSGSWRDTQYF. The CDR3 DNA sequence: TGTGCCAGCAGCCAAGGAACTAGCGGGTCTTGGAGAGATACGCAGTATTTT.

The V gene is TRBV19, the J gene TRBJ1-2; the D gene is possibly TRBD1 (5 bases). This CDR3 comprises 15 residues. Trimming left V 3 bases short and J 6 bases short, with 17 bases between. The V gene's germline CDR1 is LNHDA and CDR2 SQIVND (reference sequence). DNA of the CDR3: TGTGCCAGTAGTATCCCCCAGGGTCTGGTGAATGGCTACACCTTC. Translation: CASSIPQGLVNGYTF.

This clone has a single count. This chain joins TRBV27 and TRBJ2-7, with D possibly TRBD1 on 5 matching bases. Germline V gene lookup returns CDR1 MNHEY and CDR2 SMNVEV (reference sequence). Trimming left V 10 bases short and J 1 base short, with 20 bases between. The CDR3 is 15 residues long. The DNA of the CDR3 is TGTGCCACCGCACCCCCAGAAAGACAGTCCTACGAGCAGTACTTC. It codes for CATAPPERQSYEQYF.